What follows are 31 T cell receptor beta chains derived from one specimen sequenced in a study of T-cell reconstitution after alpha-beta-depleted transplantation in children. TCRbeta library construction was performed incorporating unique molecular identifiers. MiXCR, run by TCRdb on the PCR reads, gives a single entry per CDR3 protein. The sample consists of some 840,000 distinct CDR3 sequences, around 15% of them appearing once. The specimen comprised PBMCs, mostly from graft donor cells, sampled 360 days after TCRalphabeta/CD19-depleted stem cell transplant. All receptors derive from a male patient under 18 who had a stem cell transplant for acute lymphoblastic leukemia, so the T cells may come from the graft donor.

The chain uses TRBV5-1 and TRBJ2-1, with 7 bases identical to TRBD2. Germline trimming cut 5 bases from V and 5 bases from J; bases unmatched to any gene: 10. CDR1 is SGHRS and CDR2 is YFSETQ in the germline V gene. This CDR3 comprises 15 residues. The CDR3 DNA sequence: TGCGCCAGCAGTTGGTGGGGGGGGTATGACAATGAGCAGTTCTTC. This encodes CASSWWGGYDNEQFF.

The genes are TRBV5-5 and TRBJ1-1; D unresolved. V was clipped by 3 bases and J by 5 bases, with 14 bases between them. Germline lookup yields CDR1 SGHKS and CDR2 YYEKEE (reference sequence). This CDR3 is built from 14 residues. CDR3 coding DNA: TGTGCCAGCAGCTGGGGAGGTTATGGGACTGAAGCTTTCTTT. Translation: CASSWGGYGTEAFF.

V usage is TRBV7-9 and J usage is TRBJ1-2; D possibly corresponds to TRBD1 (6 bases). The germline gives CDR1 SEHNR, CDR2 FQNEAQ (reference sequence). CDR3 length: 15 residues. V was pared by 6 bases and J by 6 bases, with 20 bases between. The CDR3 reads CASRIGGRVMDGYTF. Here the CDR3 DNA reads TGTGCCAGCAGGATAGGGGGACGGGTCATGGATGGCTACACCTTC.

The V gene is TRBV29-1, the J gene TRBJ2-1; 7 bases are shared with TRBD2. The CDR3 has 15 residues. Losses at the gene ends were 7 bases for V and 0 bases for J; bases not matched to a gene: 9. Germline V gene sequence: CDR1 SQVTM, CDR2 ANQGSEA. CDR3 amino acids: CSAPTSVRSYNEQFF. The CDR3 region has the DNA TGCAGCGCGCCAACTAGCGTACGCTCCTACAATGAGCAGTTCTTC.

This clonotype was observed a handful of times. The rearrangement links TRBV10-2 to TRBJ2-5, with TRBD2 as a possible D gene (6 bases). With 7 bases removed from V and 5 bases from J, the gap between germline ends came to 11 bases. Per the germline V gene, CDR1 is WSHSY and CDR2 is SAAADI. CDR3 length equals 12 residues. The chain's CDR3 is CASIQEGETQYF. The CDR3 nucleotides read TGCGCCAGCATTCAGGAGGGGGAGACCCAGTACTTC.

The gene calls are TRBV27 and TRBJ2-4, with 8 positions matching TRBD2. V was clipped by 4 bases and J by 7 bases; unmatched bases: 3. CDR3 length equals 13 residues. Germline V gives CDR1 MNHEY, CDR2 SMNVEV (reference sequence). Here the CDR3 reads CASSWGLENIQYF. The CDR3 nucleotides are TGTGCCAGCAGTTGGGGACTAGAGAACATTCAGTACTTC.

This chain links TRBV5-1 with TRBJ2-7; no reliable D call. V lost 0 bases and J 5 bases, leaving 9 bases between the germline ends. Germline CDR1 is SGHRS and CDR2 is YFSETQ. The CDR3 has 13 residues. The CDR3 is CASSLAAEHEQYF. The DNA for the CDR3 is TGCGCCAGCAGCTTGGCCGCAGAGCACGAGCAGTACTTC.

This clonotype showed up many times. The chain has TRBV7-9 and TRBJ1-2; possible D gene TRBD1, 5 bases. Germline loops: CDR1 SEHNR, CDR2 FQNEAQ (reference sequence). Trimming took 1 base from V and 2 from J, leaving 8 bases between them. This CDR3 is 14 amino acids long. The CDR3 is CASSLDAGNYGYTF. The CDR3 coding sequence is TGTGCCAGCAGCTTAGACGCAGGGAACTATGGCTACACCTTC.

This clonotype has at least ten counts. This chain joins TRBV20-1 and TRBJ1-2, with 7 nucleotides matching TRBD1. This CDR3 spans 12 amino acids. Looked up from germline, CDR1 is DFQATT and CDR2 is SNEGSKA (reference sequence). V trimming: 6 bases; J trimming: 2 bases; junction bases outside the gene matches: 3. In DNA, the CDR3 is TGCAGTGCGTCGACAGGGAACTATGGCTACACCTTC. Amino acid sequence: CSASTGNYGYTF.

The V gene is TRBV7-9, the J gene TRBJ2-1; D unclear. Germline V gene lookup returns CDR1 SEHNR and CDR2 FQNEAQ (reference sequence). The CDR3 consists of 13 residues. Deletions cut 7 bases from V and 4 bases from J, with 11 bases between. CDR3 protein: CASNGWAYNEQFF. The CDR3 bases are TGTGCCAGCAATGGTTGGGCGTACAATGAGCAGTTCTTC.

This clonotype was found a few times. This chain connects TRBV27 to TRBJ2-1; D is possibly TRBD2 (5 bases). Trimming removed 6 bases from V and 8 bases from J, with 20 bases in between. The CDR3 has 15 residues. In germline, CDR1 is MNHEY, CDR2 SMNVEV (reference sequence). The DNA for the CDR3 is TGTGCCAGCAGCCCCACCCCCACTAGGGCCGATGAGCAGTTCTTC. This gives the protein CASSPTPTRADEQFF.

This chain joins TRBV12-3 or TRBV12-4 and TRBJ2-2; 13 nucleotides align to TRBD2. The CDR3 has 17 residues. V lost 2 bases and J lost 1; bases outside the gene matches: 1. The DNA of the CDR3 is TGTGCCAGCAGTTTAAGACTAGCGGGAGGGAACACCGGGGAGCTGTTTTTT. Protein: CASSLRLAGGNTGELFF.

V gene TRBV3-1 combines with J gene TRBJ2-3; the D is unclear. V shed 3 bases and J shed 2 bases, with 6 bases lying between them. The CDR3 is 13 residues long. Germline CDR1 and CDR2: LGHDT and YNNKEL (reference sequence). The CDR3 spells CASSQYYTDTQYF. The CDR3 DNA is TGTGCCAGCAGCCAGTACTACACAGATACGCAGTATTTT.

V and J are TRBV15 and TRBJ1-1; D remains unclear. CDR1 and CDR2 (germline): LNHNV, YYDKDF (reference sequence). This CDR3 is built from 11 residues. Trimming removed 5 bases from V and 5 bases from J, with 6 bases in between. Here the CDR3 DNA reads TGTGCCACCAGCCCGGGGACTGAAGCTTTCTTT. Translation gives CATSPGTEAFF.

For this clonotype: One end of the junction is discordant with germline, which a read error may explain. This chain joins TRBV18 and TRBJ2-7; 7 bases fit TRBD1. Germline values: CDR1 KGHSH, CDR2 LQKENI. The CDR3 consists of 11 residues. The CDR3 protein is CASSEGQVWNF. The CDR3 DNA follows: TGTGCCAGCTCAGAAGGACAGGTGTGGAACTTC. Combining the CDR3 with reference TRBV18 and TRBJ2-7 gives the whole variable domain NAGVMQNPRHLVRRRGQEARLRCSPMKGHSHVYWYRQLPEEGLKFMVYLQKENIIDESGMPKERFSAEFPKEGPSILRIQQVVRGDSAAYFCASSEGQVWNFGPGTRLTVT.

This clonotype was observed a few times. The chain joins TRBV19 to TRBJ2-1; D possibly corresponds to TRBD1 (6 bases). CDR1 is LNHDA and CDR2 is SQIVND in the germline V gene (reference sequence). There are 15 residues in the CDR3. V was cut by 5 bases and J by 9 bases, with 20 bases left in between. The CDR3 loop reads CASSFGWGPSGEQFF. As DNA, the CDR3 is TGTGCCAGTAGTTTTGGCTGGGGGCCCTCGGGTGAGCAGTTCTTC.

This rearrangement joins TRBV11-2 to TRBJ2-3, with 7 bases matching TRBD2. Germline CDR1 and CDR2: SGHAT and FQNNGV. This CDR3 has 15 amino acids. Germline trimming cut 0 bases from V and 3 bases from J; bases unmatched to any gene: 3. In DNA, the CDR3 is TGTGCCAGCAGCTTAGATAGGCGGGGGACAGATACGCAGTATTTT. As protein: CASSLDRRGTDTQYF.

V gene TRBV11-2 combines with J gene TRBJ1-1; no firm D call. In germline, CDR1 is SGHAT, CDR2 FQNNGV. The CDR3 length is 15 residues. V lost 4 bases and J 1 base, leaving 13 bases between the germline ends. This CDR3 is CASSSHPGGNTEAFF. The CDR3 nucleotides are TGTGCCAGCAGCTCCCACCCCGGCGGGAACACTGAAGCTTTCTTT.

The chain has TRBV18 and TRBJ1-2; 7 positions match TRBD1. The CDR3 loop spans 15 amino acids. Losses at the gene ends were 1 base for V and 4 bases for J; bases not matched to a gene: 6. CDR1 is KGHSH and CDR2 is LQKENI in the germline V gene. CDR3: CASSPLGQALYGYTF. The CDR3 DNA sequence: TGTGCCAGCTCACCACTTGGACAGGCGCTCTATGGCTACACCTTC.

This clonotype was observed many times. This sequence joins TRBV7-3 and TRBJ2-5, with 8 bases matching TRBD2. Per germline, CDR1 SGHTA and CDR2 FQGTGA. J was trimmed by 5 bases and V by 5 bases; bases with no gene match: 10. CDR3 length equals 15 residues. DNA for the CDR3: TGTGCCAGCAGCATAATGGGAGCGGGAGTGGAGACCCAGTACTTC. It translates to CASSIMGAGVETQYF.

The chain uses TRBV12-3 or TRBV12-4 and TRBJ1-6; D may be TRBD1 (5 bases). The CDR3 covers 13 residues. V lost 10 bases, J lost 7 bases, and 14 bases lay in between. The CDR3 spells CANGGGINSPLHF. The CDR3 coding sequence is TGTGCCAACGGGGGGGGGATAAATTCACCCCTCCACTTT.

Many counts were recorded for this clonotype. The genes are TRBV12-3 or TRBV12-4 and TRBJ2-7; possible D gene TRBD1, 6 bases. This CDR3 comprises 14 residues. Trimming removed 3 bases at V and 3 bases at J, with 12 bases between. CDR3 amino acids: CASSFRGVDYEQYF. Here the CDR3 DNA reads TGTGCCAGCAGTTTCAGGGGAGTGGACTACGAGCAGTACTTC.

This clonotype was counted ten times or more. V gene TRBV20-1 combines with J gene TRBJ2-1, with 11 bases aligning to TRBD2. The CDR3 contains 14 residues. V shed 3 bases, J shed 7 bases, and the junction held 5 bases outside the gene matches. Germline V gene data show CDR1 as DFQATT and CDR2 as SNEGSKA (reference sequence). CDR3 sequence (DNA): TGCAGTGCTAGCACTAGCGGGAGAAGAAATGAGCAGTTCTTC. Residues: CSASTSGRRNEQFF.

This clonotype came up a few times. The gene calls are TRBV7-9 and TRBJ2-2; 9 nucleotides line up with TRBD1. Unmatched junction bases numbered 13, after V lost 6 bases and J lost 5 bases. Germline V lookup: CDR1 SEHNR, CDR2 FQNEAQ (reference sequence). CDR3 length equals 17 residues. The CDR3 sequence is CASRGRPGTGLTGELFF. CDR3 sequence (DNA): TGTGCCAGCAGAGGCAGACCCGGGACAGGGCTAACCGGGGAGCTGTTTTTT.

The rearrangement links TRBV7-2 to TRBJ1-1, with 8 bases lining up with TRBD1. V shed 5 bases and J 12 bases; nucleotides not matched to a gene: 8. The CDR3 loop spans 12 amino acids. Germline CDR1 is SGHTA and CDR2 is FQGNSA. The CDR3 DNA follows: TGTGCCAGCAGCCCGGACAGGGTCAGGCCTTTCTTT. Translation: CASSPDRVRPFF. The full variable domain, in which reference TRBV7-2 and TRBJ1-1 provide the parts outside the CDR3, is GAGVSQSPSNKVTEKGKDVELRCDPISGHTALYWYRQSLGQGLEFLIYFQGNSAPDKSGLPSDRFSAERTGGSVSTLTIQRTQQEDSAVYLCASSPDRVRPFFGQGTRLTVV.

This clonotype was recorded a few times. This chain links TRBV27 with TRBJ2-5, with 7 bases fitting TRBD2. Trimming took 3 bases from V and 4 from J; bases not matched to a gene: 8. From germline, CDR1 is MNHEY and CDR2 SMNVEV (reference sequence). The CDR3 has 15 amino acids. CDR3 bases: TGTGCCAGCAGTTTTGGCGGGAGCGGAGGAGAGACCCAGTACTTC. Translated: CASSFGGSGGETQYF.

This clonotype was seen a few times. The J gene is TRBJ2-7, the V gene TRBV9; 9 positions agree with TRBD2. The CDR3 runs 17 residues. The germline gives CDR1 SGDLS, CDR2 YYNGEE. Losses at the gene ends were 2 bases for V and 0 bases for J; bases not matched to a gene: 9. Here the CDR3 DNA reads TGTGCCAGCAGCGTTGCGGGGGGGGCTAGCGGCTCCTACGAGCAGTACTTC. Translated, it gives CASSVAGGASGSYEQYF. Together with reference TRBV9 and TRBJ2-7, the CDR3 gives the full variable domain: DSGVTQTPKHLITATGQRVTLRCSPRSGDLSVYWYQQSLDQGLQFLIQYYNGEERAKGNILERFSAQQFPDLHSELNLSSLELGDSALYFCASSVAGGASGSYEQYFGPGTRLTVT.

V and J are TRBV18 and TRBJ2-1, with TRBD2 matching 7 bases. Per germline, CDR1 KGHSH and CDR2 LQKENI. This CDR3 has 15 amino acids. V gave up 2 bases and J gave up 7 bases; unmatched junction bases: 8. The CDR3 sequence is CASSPGVVGRNEQFF. The CDR3 DNA reads as TGTGCCAGCTCACCAGGGGTCGTCGGGAGGAATGAGCAGTTCTTC.

This clonotype was seen only a few times. This chain uses TRBV6-5 with TRBJ2-2; possibly TRBD1 for D (5 bases). V was pared by 4 bases and J by 0 bases, with 9 bases between. Germline V gene sequence: CDR1 MNHEY, CDR2 SVGAGI. This CDR3 comprises 15 residues. CDR3 nucleotides: TGTGCCAGCAGTTCAGGGCAGACGAACACCGGGGAGCTGTTTTTT. This encodes CASSSGQTNTGELFF.

This clonotype was recorded at least ten times. This chain connects TRBV4-1 to TRBJ2-7; 10 nucleotides line up with TRBD2. Germline CDR1 reads MGHRA; CDR2 reads YSYEKL. J lost 12 bases, V lost 3 bases, and 17 bases had no gene match. This CDR3 spans 16 amino acids. The CDR3 DNA sequence: TGCGCCAGCAGCCATACCATCACGAAAAGCGGGAGGGTCTGGTACTTC. Amino acid sequence: CASSHTITKSGRVWYF.

The gene calls are TRBV7-3 and TRBJ2-1; tentative D call: TRBD2 (6 bases). V dropped 2 bases and J dropped 3 bases, with 11 bases sitting between them. Germline V gene sequence: CDR1 SGHTA, CDR2 FQGTGA. The CDR3 contains 15 residues. CDR3 region: CASSLGDFYYNEQFF. The DNA of the CDR3 is TGTGCCAGCAGCTTAGGGGACTTCTACTACAATGAGCAGTTCTTC.